The entry below gives a single T cell receptor (beta chain) sequence along with its context. Its specificity is not known. The CDR3 is 15 residues long. Germline V lookup: CDR1 SEHNR, CDR2 FQNEAQ (reference sequence). V was cut by 10 bases and J by 0 bases, with 17 bases left in between. The record originates from a study of early T cells in non-severe SARS-CoV-2 infection. Study-wide points: VDJdb matches were skewed toward anti-spike CD8 T cell responses.

Unique molecular identifier tags were affixed to discrete cDNA molecules. In TCRdb, the 5' RACE reads were re-called with MiXCR into one record per CDR3 protein. The repertoire has fewer than 50,000 distinct CDR3 sequences, around 6% of them found once; the top ten carry 12%. This chain uses TRBV7-9 with TRBJ2-3; possibly TRBD2 for D (6 bases). The material sequenced was whole blood. The TCR comes from an adult who was a healthcare worker with PCR-confirmed SARS-CoV-2 infection or an uninfected control (not recorded which). This chain's CDR3 is CAIPPPGTSTDTQYF. For the CDR3, the DNA is TGTGCCATACCCCCCCCGGGGACTAGCACAGATACGCAGTATTTT.